Sequencing of this T cell receptor beta chain was carried out in a study of blood T cell repertoires in COVID-19. Repertoires were generated with immunoSEQ multiplex PCR, while TCRdb's copy carries only in-frame clones and drops some. The sample includes tens of thousands of clones, roughly 84% seen only once; the top ten take 4.9%. Germline lookup yields CDR1 SEHNR and CDR2 FQNEAQ (reference sequence). The CDR3 totals 16 residues. V was cut by 3 bases and J by 1 base, with 14 bases left in between. This receptor was obtained from an elderly woman with acute or convalescent COVID-19. The sample was peripheral blood. The genes are TRBV7-9 and TRBJ2-3, with a tentative D call TRBD2 (6 bases). The CDR3 sequence is CASSFAGLQGTDTQYF. CDR3 nucleotides: TGTGCCAGCAGCTTTGCGGGACTGCAGGGCACAGATACGCAGTATTTT.